This T cell receptor beta chain was profiled in a study of control samples from healthy donors and cancer patients (dated by TCRdb to the early 2020s). In this sample, this clone turned up a few times. Its antigen has not been determined. Per-nucleotide qualities are absent, and no much larger clonotype sits a single base away. V and J are trimmed by 3 bases and 10 bases, and the gene matches miss 12 bases of the junction. From the cysteine through the phenylalanine, the CDR3 covers 16 amino acids. The sequence is cut down to CDR3 DNA, 48 bases in frame from base 1. From the germline V gene, CDR1 is SGHRS and CDR2 is YFSETQ. The receptor library was made with the immunoSEQ multiplex PCR assay. Held by TCRdb, this immuneACCESS table contains in-frame sequences only and omits some clones. Under half of the omission traces to an unresolved V gene where checked; the cause of the rest is unknown. Recorded for this sample are roughly 100,000 clones; about 86% of them occurred a single time. Roughly 14% of the sample belongs to the ten largest clones.

Sequencing was carried out using blood. This receptor was obtained from a man aged 30 to 39 in good health. The chain employs TRBV5-1 and TRBJ1-6, with 8 junctional bases fitting TRBD1. The DNA sequence is TGCGCCAGCAGCTCGGGGACCGGACAGGGTCGATCACCCCTCCACTTT. Its protein reads: CASSSGTGQGRSPLHF.